Following are 24 T cell receptor beta chains from one sample sequenced in a study of blood T cell repertoires in COVID-19. The data were produced by immunoSEQ multiplex PCR, yet TCRdb's version contains in-frame clones alone and is incomplete. The table records 200,000 to 300,000 clones, around nine tenths of them present only once. Sequencing was performed on peripheral blood. The receptors derive from a man of 80 years or more with acute or convalescent COVID-19.

The chain employs TRBV6-2 or TRBV6-3 and TRBJ2-7; 13 bases line up with TRBD2. Germline CDR1 reads MNHEY; CDR2 reads SVGEGT. This CDR3 is built from 18 residues. Unmatched junction bases numbered 13, after V lost 6 bases and J lost 2 bases. The CDR3 DNA follows: TGTGCCAGCAGCAGGCAAGGACTAGCGGGAGCCTATCCCTACGAGCAGTACTTC. Translating it yields CASSRQGLAGAYPYEQYF.

This chain uses TRBV7-2 with TRBJ1-2; TRBD1 agrees at 10 bases. CDR3 length: 15 residues. Trimming removed 5 bases from V and 6 bases from J; junction bases left unmatched: 9. CDR1 SGHTA and CDR2 FQGNSA come from the germline V gene. The CDR3, as DNA: TGTGCCAGCAGCCCCCGGACAGGGGGAAGGGATGGCTACACCTTC. This codes for CASSPRTGGRDGYTF. Supplemented by reference TRBV7-2 and TRBJ1-2, the full variable domain reads GAGVSQSPSNKVTEKGKDVELRCDPISGHTALYWYRQSLGQGLEFLIYFQGNSAPDKSGLPSDRFSAERTGGSVSTLTIQRTQQEDSAVYLCASSPRTGGRDGYTFGSGTRLTVV.

This clone was seen a handful of times. V usage is TRBV6-4 and J usage is TRBJ2-3; maybe TRBD2 (5 bases). The CDR3 runs to 15 residues. The V gene lost 0 bases and the J gene lost 2 bases, with 9 bases spanning the gap. Germline CDR1 and CDR2: MRHNA and SNTAGT. The CDR3 DNA reads as TGTGCCAGCAGTGACTCGCCGGGGTCCACAGATACGCAGTATTTT. Residues: CASSDSPGSTDTQYF.

V usage is TRBV6-6 and J usage is TRBJ1-5, with D hard to call. This CDR3 has 12 residues. CDR1 is MNHNY and CDR2 is SVGAGI in the germline V gene (reference sequence). Trimming cost V 5 bases and J 5 bases, with 7 bases left between them. In DNA, the CDR3 is TGTGCCAGCAGTACGGTAGATCAGCCCCAGCATTTT. Its translation is CASSTVDQPQHF.

This clone was seen only a few times. The chain is built from TRBV18 and TRBJ2-6, with D perhaps matching TRBD1 (5 bases). Trimming pared 2 bases from V and 0 bases from J, leaving 17 bases between. CDR3 length: 19 amino acids. Germline assignment: CDR1 KGHSH and CDR2 LQKENI. The CDR3 DNA reads TGTGCCAGCTCACCATTGACAGATGCCTTCTTCTCTGGGGCCAACGTCCTGACTTTC. Encoded protein: CASSPLTDAFFSGANVLTF.

The V call is TRBV18, the J call TRBJ1-1; D ambiguous. Trimming took 3 bases from V and 0 from J, leaving 11 bases between them. Germline-derived CDR1 and CDR2 are KGHSH and LQKENI. The length of the CDR3 is 15 residues. CDR3 coding DNA: TGTGCCAGCTCACCTAAACAAAATGTGAACACTGAAGCTTTCTTT. It encodes CASSPKQNVNTEAFF.

V and J are TRBV28 and TRBJ1-5; no clear D. In germline, CDR1 is MDHEN, CDR2 SYDVKM. V was trimmed by 6 bases and J by 0 bases, leaving 12 bases between them. The length of the CDR3 is 15 residues. The CDR3, as DNA: TGTGCCAGCAGGCGGAGGAGGGTTAGCAATCAGCCCCAGCATTTT. This sequence encodes CASRRRRVSNQPQHF.

The genes are TRBV2 and TRBJ1-1; tentatively, D is TRBD1 (5 bases). This CDR3 is 14 amino acids long. V was pared by 5 bases and J by 3 bases, with 13 bases between. Germline lookup yields CDR1 SNHLY and CDR2 FYNNEI. The CDR3 loop is CASSLGGRDTEAFF. The CDR3 nucleotides are TGTGCCAGCAGTTTGGGGGGAAGGGACACTGAAGCTTTCTTT.

The J gene is TRBJ2-6, the V gene TRBV29-1; D unresolved. V was clipped by 7 bases and J by 2 bases, with 9 bases between them. The V gene's germline CDR1 is SQVTM and CDR2 ANQGSEA. This CDR3 has 13 residues. DNA of the CDR3: TGCAGCGCCTTTGCGCCTGGGGCCAACGTCCTGACTTTC. Amino acids: CSAFAPGANVLTF.

The chain couples TRBV19 to TRBJ2-1; 7 bases are a match to TRBD2. The germline gives CDR1 LNHDA, CDR2 SQIVND (reference sequence). Trimming at V came to 5 bases and at J to 16 bases, leaving 11 bases not matched to a gene. CDR3 length equals 12 residues. The CDR3 region is CASSPGAGAPFF. CDR3 sequence (DNA): TGTGCCAGTAGTCCCGGGGCGGGAGCCCCCTTCTTC. Drawing the rest from reference TRBV19 and TRBJ2-1, the complete variable domain is DGGITQSPKYLFRKEGQNVTLSCEQNLNHDAMYWYRQDPGQGLRLIYYSQIVNDFQKGDIAEGYSVSREKKESFPLTVTSAQKNPTAFYLCASSPGAGAPFFGPGTRLTVL.

The J gene is TRBJ2-7, the V gene TRBV6-2 or TRBV6-3, with D tentatively TRBD2 (6 bases). The CDR3 has 16 residues. In germline, CDR1 is MNHEY, CDR2 SVGEGT. V was trimmed by 2 bases and J by 1 base, leaving 15 bases between them. CDR3 protein: CASSYPAGPQSYEQYF. In DNA form, the CDR3 reads TGTGCCAGCAGTTACCCAGCGGGTCCCCAATCCTACGAGCAGTACTTC.

The V call is TRBV7-9, the J call TRBJ1-1; 11 nucleotides align to TRBD1. The CDR3 runs to 15 residues. Germline V gives CDR1 SEHNR, CDR2 FQNEAQ (reference sequence). The V gene end was trimmed by 5 bases and the J gene end by 5 bases; junction bases not matched to a gene: 7. CDR3 region: CASSLGTGGETEAFF. The DNA for the CDR3 is TGTGCCAGCAGCCTTGGGACAGGGGGAGAAACTGAAGCTTTCTTT.

V is TRBV5-1 and J is TRBJ1-2; TRBD1 might be the D (5 bases). V was trimmed by 0 bases and J by 0 bases, leaving 18 bases between them. The CDR3 is 18 residues long. The V gene's germline CDR1 is SGHRS and CDR2 YFSETQ. Here the CDR3 reads CASSLVPQGLGANYGYTF. CDR3 bases: TGCGCCAGCAGCTTGGTACCTCAGGGTTTGGGTGCTAACTATGGCTACACCTTC.

This chain connects TRBV28 to TRBJ2-5; 14 positions match TRBD2. Germline lookup yields CDR1 MDHEN and CDR2 SYDVKM. The CDR3 extends over 17 amino acids. The V gene end was trimmed by 6 bases and the J gene end by 5 bases; junction bases not matched to a gene: 11. CDR3 loop: CASRERLAGGPGETQYF. CDR3 nucleotide sequence: TGTGCCAGCAGGGAAAGACTAGCGGGAGGGCCGGGCGAGACCCAGTACTTC.

This chain uses TRBV6-1 with TRBJ1-1, with 7 bases fitting TRBD1. CDR3 length: 12 amino acids. Germline-derived CDR1 and CDR2 are MNHNS and SASEGT. The junction had 6 bases not matched to a gene; V was cut back by 3 bases and J by 11 bases. This chain's CDR3 is CASSELTGAAFF. The CDR3 nucleotides are TGTGCCAGCAGTGAGCTTACAGGGGCGGCTTTCTTT.

For the CDR3, the DNA is TGTGCCACCAGTGATTTGGGAGGAGCAGAGACCCAGTACTTC. Translated: CATSDLGGAETQYF. The chain combines TRBV24-1 with TRBJ2-5, with a possible D match to TRBD2 (5 bases). Germline V gene sequence: CDR1 KGHDR, CDR2 SFDVKD. This CDR3 has 14 amino acids. V lost 0 bases and J lost 4, with 8 bases in between.

The gene calls are TRBV28 and TRBJ2-7, with 7 bases fitting TRBD1. Trimming at V came to 6 bases and at J to 4 bases, leaving 12 bases not matched to a gene. The CDR3 covers 15 residues. Germline CDR1 is MDHEN and CDR2 is SYDVKM. The CDR3 loop is CASSQERDSPYEQYF. The CDR3 coding sequence is TGTGCCAGCAGCCAAGAAAGGGACAGTCCGTACGAGCAGTACTTC.

The V and J genes are TRBV27 and TRBJ1-2, with D perhaps TRBD1 (5 bases). The CDR3 length is 16 residues. The V gene lost 4 bases and the J gene lost 1 base, with 16 bases spanning the gap. Per germline, CDR1 MNHEY and CDR2 SMNVEV (reference sequence). In DNA form, the CDR3 reads TGTGCCAGCAGTTCATCCCCCAGACAGCTTAACTATGGCTACACCTTC. It yields the protein CASSSSPRQLNYGYTF.

The V and J genes are TRBV28 and TRBJ1-1; 7 nucleotides agree with TRBD1. The germline gives CDR1 MDHEN, CDR2 SYDVKM. The CDR3 spans 14 residues. The J segment lost 3 bases and the V segment lost 5 bases, leaving 6 bases of the junction unmatched. This chain's CDR3 is CASSPGGYDTEAFF. The CDR3 DNA is TGTGCCAGCAGTCCAGGGGGTTACGACACTGAAGCTTTCTTT.

The chain has TRBV6-6 and TRBJ2-2, with 11 nucleotides matching TRBD2. Per germline, CDR1 MNHNY and CDR2 SVGAGI (reference sequence). Trimming at V came to 5 bases and at J to 6 bases, leaving 5 bases not matched to a gene. This CDR3 has 15 residues. The CDR3 DNA follows: TGTGCCAGCAGTCTTAGCGGGGGGGCCCCCGGGGAGCTGTTTTTT. Residues: CASSLSGGAPGELFF.

This clone was seen once. The chain links TRBV10-3 to TRBJ2-1; D remains ambiguous. CDR1 is ENHRY and CDR2 is SYGVKD in the germline V gene. CDR3 length: 13 residues. V was shortened by 9 bases and J by 10 bases, with 19 bases between the two germline ends. The CDR3: CAMRGTASPEQFF. Here the CDR3 DNA reads TGTGCCATGAGAGGAACGGCCTCCCCGGAGCAGTTCTTC.

This clone was seen a few times. The gene calls are TRBV3-1 (or the pseudogene TRBV3-2) and TRBJ2-7, with D tentatively TRBD1 (7 bases). Germline V gives CDR1 LGHDT, CDR2 YNNKEL (reference sequence). This CDR3 contains 14 residues. V dropped 4 bases and J dropped 3 bases, with 13 bases sitting between them. The CDR3 region has the DNA TGTGCCAGCAGCCGGAGGGGGCTTGACTACGAGCAGTACTTC. Its translation is CASSRRGLDYEQYF.

The CDR3 here is CASSPTGGEFDEQFF. CDR3 DNA sequence: TGTGCCAGCAGCCCGACAGGGGGTGAGTTCGATGAGCAGTTCTTC. The chain recombines TRBV7-9 with TRBJ2-1, with 9 bases identical to TRBD1. The junction had 10 bases not matched to a gene; V was cut back by 5 bases and J by 8 bases. The germline CDR1 and CDR2 sequences are SEHNR and FQNEAQ (reference sequence). This CDR3 contains 15 residues. Supplemented by reference TRBV7-9 and TRBJ2-1, the full variable domain reads DTGVSQNPRHKITKRGQNVTFRCDPISEHNRLYWYRQTLGQGPEFLTYFQNEAQLEKSRLLSDRFSAERPKGSFSTLEIQRTEQGDSAMYLCASSPTGGEFDEQFFGPGTRLTVL.

The chain is built from TRBV9 and TRBJ2-5, with D hard to call. Trimming shortened V by 0 bases and J by 2 bases, and 8 bases separated the two germline ends. The CDR3 extends over 14 amino acids. The V gene's germline CDR1 is SGDLS and CDR2 YYNGEE. The CDR3 nucleotides read TGTGCCAGCAGCGTAGCGGGTCTACAAGAGACCCAGTACTTC. This gives the protein CASSVAGLQETQYF.